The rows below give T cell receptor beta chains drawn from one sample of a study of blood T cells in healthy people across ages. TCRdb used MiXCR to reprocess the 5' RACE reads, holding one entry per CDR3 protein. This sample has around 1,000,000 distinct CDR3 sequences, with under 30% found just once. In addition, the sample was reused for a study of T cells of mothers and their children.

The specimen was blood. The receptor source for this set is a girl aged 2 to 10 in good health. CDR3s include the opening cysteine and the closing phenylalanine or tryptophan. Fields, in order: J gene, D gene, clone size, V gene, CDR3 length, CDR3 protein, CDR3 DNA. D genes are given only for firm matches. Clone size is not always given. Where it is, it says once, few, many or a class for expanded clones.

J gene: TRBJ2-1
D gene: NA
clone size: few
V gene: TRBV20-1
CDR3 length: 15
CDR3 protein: CSALDSRLSYNEQFF
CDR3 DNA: TGCAGTGCTCTCGATTCGAGACTATCTTACAATGAGCAGTTCTTC

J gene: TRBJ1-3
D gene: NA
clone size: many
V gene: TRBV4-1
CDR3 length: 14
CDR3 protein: CASSQVSSGNTIYF
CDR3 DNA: TGCGCCAGCAGCCAAGTCTCTTCTGGAAACACCATATATTTT

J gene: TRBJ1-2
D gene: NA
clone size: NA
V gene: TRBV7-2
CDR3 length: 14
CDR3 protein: CASSLFGDNYGYTF
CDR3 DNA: TGTGCCAGCAGCCTTTTTGGAGATAACTATGGCTACACCTTC

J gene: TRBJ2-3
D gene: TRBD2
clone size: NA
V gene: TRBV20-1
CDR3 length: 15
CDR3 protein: CSADLAGVVTDTQYF
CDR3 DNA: TGCAGTGCTGATCTAGCGGGAGTGGTGACAGATACGCAGTATTTT

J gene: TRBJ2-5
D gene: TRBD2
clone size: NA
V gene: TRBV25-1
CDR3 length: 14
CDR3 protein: CASSEIWTSETQYF
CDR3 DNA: TGTGCCAGCAGTGAAATATGGACTAGCGAGACCCAGTACTTC

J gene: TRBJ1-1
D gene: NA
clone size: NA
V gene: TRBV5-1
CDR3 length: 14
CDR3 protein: CASSLVRRGTEAFF
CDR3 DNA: TGCGCCAGCAGCTTGGTGCGGAGGGGCACTGAAGCTTTCTTT

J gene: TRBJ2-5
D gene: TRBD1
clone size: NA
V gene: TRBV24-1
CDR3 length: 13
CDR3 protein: CATKRTGEETQYF
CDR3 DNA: TGTGCCACCAAACGGACAGGGGAAGAGACCCAGTACTTC

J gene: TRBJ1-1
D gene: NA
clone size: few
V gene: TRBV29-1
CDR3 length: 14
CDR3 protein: CSVVSLISNTEAFF
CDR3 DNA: TGCAGCGTTGTAAGTCTGATTTCGAACACTGAAGCTTTCTTT

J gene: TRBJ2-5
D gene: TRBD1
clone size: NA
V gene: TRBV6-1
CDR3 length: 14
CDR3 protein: CASRPRTGQETQYF
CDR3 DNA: TGTGCCAGCAGGCCCCGGACAGGGCAAGAGACCCAGTACTTC

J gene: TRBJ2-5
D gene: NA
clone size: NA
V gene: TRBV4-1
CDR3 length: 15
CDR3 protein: CASSQDSPGEETQYF
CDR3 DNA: TGCGCCAGCAGCCAAGATTCCCCGGGGGAAGAGACCCAGTACTTC

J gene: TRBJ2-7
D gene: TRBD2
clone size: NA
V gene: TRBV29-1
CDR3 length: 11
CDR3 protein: CSVRGGYEQYF
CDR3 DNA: TGCAGCGTCCGGGGGGGTTACGAGCAGTACTTC

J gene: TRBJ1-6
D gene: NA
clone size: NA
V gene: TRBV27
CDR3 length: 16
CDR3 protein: CATRVKGVDYNSPLHF
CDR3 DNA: TGTGCCACCAGGGTCAAGGGAGTCGACTATAATTCACCCCTCCACTTT

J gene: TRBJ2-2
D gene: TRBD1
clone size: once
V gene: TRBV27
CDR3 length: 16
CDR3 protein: CASSLGMTGVTGELFF
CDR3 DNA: TGTGCCAGCAGTTTAGGGATGACAGGGGTCACCGGGGAGCTGTTTTTT

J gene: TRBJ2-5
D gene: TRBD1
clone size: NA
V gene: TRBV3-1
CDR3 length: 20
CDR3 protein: CASSQPGRKQFSGGLQTQYF
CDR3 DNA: TGTGCCAGCAGCCAACCAGGACGGAAACAATTTTCAGGGGGCCTACAGACCCAGTACTTC

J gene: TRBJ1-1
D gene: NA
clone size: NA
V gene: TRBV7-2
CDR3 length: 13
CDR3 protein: CASSLGAGRAAFF
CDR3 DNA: TGTGCCAGCAGCTTAGGGGCAGGGAGGGCGGCTTTCTTT

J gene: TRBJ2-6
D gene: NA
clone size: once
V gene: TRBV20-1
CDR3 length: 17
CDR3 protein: CSARRRQASSGANVLTF
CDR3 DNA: TGCAGTGCTAGACGTAGACAGGCAAGCTCTGGGGCCAACGTCCTGACTTTC

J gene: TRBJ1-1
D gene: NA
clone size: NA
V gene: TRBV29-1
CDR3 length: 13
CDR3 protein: CSTPGKRGAEAFF
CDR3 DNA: TGCAGCACTCCGGGGAAGCGAGGGGCTGAAGCTTTCTTT

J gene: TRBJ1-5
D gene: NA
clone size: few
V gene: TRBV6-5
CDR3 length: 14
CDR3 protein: CASSYIAGDQPQHF
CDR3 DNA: TGTGCCAGCAGTTATATTGCAGGGGACCAGCCCCAGCATTTT

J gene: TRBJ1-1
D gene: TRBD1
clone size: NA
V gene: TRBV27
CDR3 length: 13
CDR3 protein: CASSSNDRGVYFF
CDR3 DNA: TGTGCCAGCAGTTCCAATGACAGGGGGGTTTATTTCTTT

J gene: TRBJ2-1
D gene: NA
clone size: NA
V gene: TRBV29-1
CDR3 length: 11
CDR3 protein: CSVKGRDEQFF
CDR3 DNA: TGCAGCGTAAAGGGGCGGGATGAGCAGTTCTTC

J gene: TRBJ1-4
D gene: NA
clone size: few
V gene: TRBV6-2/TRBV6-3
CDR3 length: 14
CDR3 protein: CASRPTIWDEKLFF
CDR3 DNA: TGTGCCAGCAGACCAACCATCTGGGATGAAAAACTGTTTTTT

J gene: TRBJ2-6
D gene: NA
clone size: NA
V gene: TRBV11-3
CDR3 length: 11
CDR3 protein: CASGQANVLTF
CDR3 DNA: TGTGCCAGTGGGCAGGCCAACGTCCTGACTTTC

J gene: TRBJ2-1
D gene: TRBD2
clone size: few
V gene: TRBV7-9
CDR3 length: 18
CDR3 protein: CASSEDPKRGPSYNEQFF
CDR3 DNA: TGTGCCAGCAGCGAAGACCCTAAGCGGGGCCCCTCCTACAATGAGCAGTTCTTC

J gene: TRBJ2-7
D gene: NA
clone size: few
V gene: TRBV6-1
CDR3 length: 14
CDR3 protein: CASSGLAGSCEQYF
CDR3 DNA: TGTGCCAGCAGTGGACTCGCGGGGTCCTGCGAGCAGTACTTC

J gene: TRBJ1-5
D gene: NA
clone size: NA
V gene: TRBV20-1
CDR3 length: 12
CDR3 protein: CSASYLGQPQHF
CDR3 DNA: TGCAGTGCTTCCTATCTTGGCCAGCCCCAGCATTTT

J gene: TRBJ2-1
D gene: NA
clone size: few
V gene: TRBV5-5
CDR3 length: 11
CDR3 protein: CASSSPGLDFF
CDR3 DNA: TGTGCCAGCAGCTCACCGGGACTGGATTTCTTC

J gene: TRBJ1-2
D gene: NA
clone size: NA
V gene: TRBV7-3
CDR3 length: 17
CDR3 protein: CASSSTSAGHLNYGYTF
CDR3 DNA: TGTGCCAGCAGCTCCACAAGTGCGGGACACCTTAACTATGGCTACACCTTC

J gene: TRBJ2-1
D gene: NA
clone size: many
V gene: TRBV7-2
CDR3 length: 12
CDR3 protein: CASSLVGTEQFF
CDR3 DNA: TGTGCCAGCAGCTTAGTGGGGACTGAGCAGTTCTTC

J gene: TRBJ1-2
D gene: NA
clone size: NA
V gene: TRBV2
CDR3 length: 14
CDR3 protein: CASSEVEPNYGYTF
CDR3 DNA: TGTGCCAGCAGTGAAGTAGAACCCAACTATGGCTACACCTTC

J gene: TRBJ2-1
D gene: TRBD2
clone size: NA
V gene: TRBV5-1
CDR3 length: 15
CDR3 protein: CAGSLVSGAYNEQFF
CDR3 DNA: TGCGCCGGCAGCTTGGTTAGCGGGGCCTACAATGAGCAGTTCTTC

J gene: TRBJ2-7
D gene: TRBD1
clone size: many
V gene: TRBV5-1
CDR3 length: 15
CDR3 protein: CASSQIGQGSYEQYF
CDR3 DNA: TGCGCCAGCAGCCAAATCGGACAGGGGTCCTACGAGCAGTACTTC

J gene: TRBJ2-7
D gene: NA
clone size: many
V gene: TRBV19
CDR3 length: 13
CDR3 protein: CASSIGPTYEQYF
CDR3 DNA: TGTGCCAGTAGTATCGGACCGACCTACGAGCAGTACTTC

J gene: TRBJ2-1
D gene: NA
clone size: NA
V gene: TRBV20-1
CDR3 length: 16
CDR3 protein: CSARDMQRSSYNEQFF
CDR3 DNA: TGCAGTGCTAGAGATATGCAGCGGAGCTCCTACAATGAGCAGTTCTTC

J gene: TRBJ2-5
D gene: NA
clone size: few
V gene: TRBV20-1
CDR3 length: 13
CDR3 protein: CSARDAGAETQYF
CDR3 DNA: TGCAGTGCTAGAGACGCCGGGGCGGAGACCCAGTACTTC

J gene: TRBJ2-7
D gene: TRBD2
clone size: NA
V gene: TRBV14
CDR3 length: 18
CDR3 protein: CASSQDRGLAGDSYEQYF
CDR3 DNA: TGTGCCAGCAGCCAAGACCGGGGACTAGCGGGTGACTCCTACGAGCAGTACTTC

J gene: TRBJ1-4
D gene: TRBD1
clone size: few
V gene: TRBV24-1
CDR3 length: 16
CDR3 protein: CATSDAGQGLNEELFF
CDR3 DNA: TGTGCCACCAGTGATGCTGGACAGGGTTTGAATGAAGAACTGTTTTTT

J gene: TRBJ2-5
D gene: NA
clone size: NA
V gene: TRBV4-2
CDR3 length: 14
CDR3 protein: CASSQDLSGPWEFF
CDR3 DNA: TGTGCCAGCAGCCAAGATCTTTCGGGACCGTGGGAGTTCTTC

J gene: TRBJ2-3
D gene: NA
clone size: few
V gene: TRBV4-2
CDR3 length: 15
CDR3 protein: CASSQGEGDTDTQYF
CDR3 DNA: TGTGCCAGCAGCCAAGGGGAGGGGGACACAGATACGCAGTATTTT

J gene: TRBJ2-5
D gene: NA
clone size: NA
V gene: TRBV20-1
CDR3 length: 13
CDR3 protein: CSGGDQGRETQYF
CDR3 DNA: TGCAGTGGAGGAGACCAAGGGCGGGAGACCCAGTACTTC

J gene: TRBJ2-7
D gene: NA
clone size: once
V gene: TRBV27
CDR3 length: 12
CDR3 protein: CASSTRTEKTYF
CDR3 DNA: TGTGCCAGCAGTACCCGGACAGAGAAAACGTACTTC

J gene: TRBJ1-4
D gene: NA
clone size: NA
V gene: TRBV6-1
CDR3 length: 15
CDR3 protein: CASSNEGSSNEKLFF
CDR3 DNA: TGTGCCAGCAGTAACGAGGGGTCCTCTAATGAAAAACTGTTTTTT

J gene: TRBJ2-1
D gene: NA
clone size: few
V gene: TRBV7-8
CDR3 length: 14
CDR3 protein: CASSSDGGLDEQFF
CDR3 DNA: TGTGCCAGCAGCTCGGACGGGGGACTCGATGAGCAGTTCTTC

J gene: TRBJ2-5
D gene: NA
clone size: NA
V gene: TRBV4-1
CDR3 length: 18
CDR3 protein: CASSQGSGARADQETQYF
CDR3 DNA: TGCGCCAGCAGCCAAGGGTCCGGGGCGCGGGCAGACCAAGAGACCCAGTACTTC

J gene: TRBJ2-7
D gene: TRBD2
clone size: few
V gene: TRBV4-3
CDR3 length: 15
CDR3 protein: CASAEGAGANYEQYF
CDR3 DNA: TGCGCCAGCGCCGAGGGAGCGGGGGCCAACTACGAGCAGTACTTC

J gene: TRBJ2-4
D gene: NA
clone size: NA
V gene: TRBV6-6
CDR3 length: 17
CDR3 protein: CASSSTDRDLAKNIQYF
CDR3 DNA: TGTGCCAGCAGTTCGACAGACAGGGACTTAGCCAAAAACATTCAGTACTTC

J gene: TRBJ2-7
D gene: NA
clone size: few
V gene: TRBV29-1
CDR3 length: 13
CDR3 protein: CSVVWGSSYEQYF
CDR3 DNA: TGCAGCGTTGTTTGGGGGAGCTCCTACGAGCAGTACTTC

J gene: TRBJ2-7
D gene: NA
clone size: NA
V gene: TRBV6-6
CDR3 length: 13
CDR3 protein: CASRRRYYYEQYF
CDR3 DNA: TGTGCCAGCAGAAGACGGTACTACTACGAGCAGTACTTC

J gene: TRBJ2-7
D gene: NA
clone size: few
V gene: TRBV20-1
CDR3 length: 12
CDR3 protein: CSVPGVSYEQYF
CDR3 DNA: TGCAGTGTACCGGGAGTATCCTACGAGCAGTACTTC

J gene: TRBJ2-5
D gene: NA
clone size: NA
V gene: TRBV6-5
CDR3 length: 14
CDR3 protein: CASSLTGGQEAQYF
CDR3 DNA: TGTGCCAGCAGCCTTACAGGAGGCCAAGAGGCCCAGTACTTC

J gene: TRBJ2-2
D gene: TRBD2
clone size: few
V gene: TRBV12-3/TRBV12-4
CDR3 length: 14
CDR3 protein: CASSSGGFGGELFF
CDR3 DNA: TGTGCCAGCAGTAGCGGGGGGTTCGGCGGGGAGCTGTTTTTT

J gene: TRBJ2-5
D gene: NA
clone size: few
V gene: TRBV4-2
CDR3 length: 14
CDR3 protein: CASSQEGLSGTQYF
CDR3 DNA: TGTGCCAGCAGCCAAGAAGGCCTGTCCGGGACCCAGTACTTC

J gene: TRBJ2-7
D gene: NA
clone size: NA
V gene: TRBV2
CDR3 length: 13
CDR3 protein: CASTSGIAYEQYF
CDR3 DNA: TGTGCCAGTACTTCAGGTATCGCCTACGAGCAGTACTTC